This is a list of T cell receptor beta chains from one sample in a study of blood T cell repertoires in COVID-19. Here immunoSEQ multiplex PCR was the method, and the copy in TCRdb shows in-frame clones only, minus some. Of 130,000 to 150,000 clones listed, approximately 81% were seen once; the top ten hold approximately 5%. The sequenced sample was PBMCs or T cells enriched from blood (not recorded which). The origin of the receptors is a man aged 35 to 55 with acute COVID-19. Both conserved end residues are part of each CDR3. The order of the fields is J gene, D gene, V gene, CDR3 protein, CDR3 DNA. The D gene is left open where the match is weak.

j_call: TRBJ2-7; d_call: TRBD2; v_call: TRBV14; cdr3_aa: CASSPSFSGRYGQYF; cdr3_nt: TGTGCCAGCAGCCCAAGTTTTAGCGGGAGGTACGGGCAGTACTTC
j_call: TRBJ2-7; d_call: NA; v_call: TRBV2; cdr3_aa: CASSTRTVTYEQYF; cdr3_nt: TGTGCCAGCAGTACCCGGACAGTCACCTACGAGCAGTACTTC
j_call: TRBJ2-1; d_call: TRBD2; v_call: TRBV24-1; cdr3_aa: CATSGWTSGSEQFF; cdr3_nt: TGTGCCACCAGTGGTTGGACTAGCGGGAGTGAGCAGTTCTTC
j_call: TRBJ1-1; d_call: NA; v_call: TRBV28; cdr3_aa: CASSFQGVSTEAFF; cdr3_nt: TGTGCCAGCAGTTTTCAGGGTGTTTCCACTGAAGCTTTCTTT
j_call: TRBJ2-3; d_call: NA; v_call: TRBV11-3; cdr3_aa: CASSASGADTQYF; cdr3_nt: TGTGCCAGCAGCGCATCGGGGGCAGATACGCAGTATTTT
j_call: TRBJ2-1; d_call: TRBD2; v_call: TRBV6-4; cdr3_aa: CASSVLAGGLSEQFF; cdr3_nt: TGTGCCAGCAGTGTACTAGCGGGGGGTCTTAGTGAGCAGTTCTTC
j_call: TRBJ2-7; d_call: TRBD2; v_call: TRBV27; cdr3_aa: CASSPTSGVSYEQYF; cdr3_nt: TGTGCCAGCAGTCCGACTAGCGGGGTCTCCTACGAGCAGTACTTC
j_call: TRBJ2-2; d_call: NA; v_call: TRBV10-3; cdr3_aa: CAISEVLEASGELFF; cdr3_nt: TGTGCCATCAGTGAAGTTTTGGAGGCGTCCGGGGAGCTGTTTTTT
j_call: TRBJ2-5; d_call: NA; v_call: TRBV6-5; cdr3_aa: CASTLQGQETQYF; cdr3_nt: TGTGCCAGCACCCTACAGGGTCAAGAGACCCAGTACTTC
j_call: TRBJ1-5; d_call: NA; v_call: TRBV15; cdr3_aa: CATSRDLNQPQHF; cdr3_nt: TGTGCCACCAGCAGAGATCTCAATCAGCCCCAGCATTTT
j_call: TRBJ2-7; d_call: TRBD1; v_call: TRBV5-6; cdr3_aa: CASSPGTGVFFEQYF; cdr3_nt: TGTGCCAGCAGCCCCGGGACAGGAGTTTTTTTCGAGCAGTACTTC